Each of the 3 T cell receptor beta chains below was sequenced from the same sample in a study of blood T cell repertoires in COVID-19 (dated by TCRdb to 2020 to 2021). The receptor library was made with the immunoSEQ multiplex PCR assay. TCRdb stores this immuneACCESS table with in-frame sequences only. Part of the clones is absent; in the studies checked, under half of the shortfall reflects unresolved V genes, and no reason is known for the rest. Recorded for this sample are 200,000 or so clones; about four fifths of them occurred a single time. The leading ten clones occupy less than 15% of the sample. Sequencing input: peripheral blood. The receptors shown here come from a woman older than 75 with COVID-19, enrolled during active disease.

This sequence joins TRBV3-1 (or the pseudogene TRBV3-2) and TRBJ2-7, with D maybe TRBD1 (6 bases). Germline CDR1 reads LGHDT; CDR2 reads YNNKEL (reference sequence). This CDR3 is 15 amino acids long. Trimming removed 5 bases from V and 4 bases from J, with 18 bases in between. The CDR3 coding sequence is TGTGCCAGCAGCTCGGCCCGGGACAAAATTTACGAGCAGTACTTC. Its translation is CASSSARDKIYEQYF.

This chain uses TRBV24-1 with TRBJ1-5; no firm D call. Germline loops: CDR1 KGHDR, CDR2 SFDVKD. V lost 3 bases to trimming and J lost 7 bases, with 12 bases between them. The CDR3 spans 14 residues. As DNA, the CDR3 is TGTGCCACCAGTGATGCCACCGGTACGCAGCCCCAGCATTTT. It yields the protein CATSDATGTQPQHF.

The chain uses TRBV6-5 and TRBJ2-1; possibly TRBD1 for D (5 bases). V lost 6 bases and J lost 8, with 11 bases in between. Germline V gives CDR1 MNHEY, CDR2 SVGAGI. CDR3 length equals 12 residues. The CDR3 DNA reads TGTGCCAGCAGCTTGGGGCAGGATGAGCAGTTCTTC. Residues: CASSLGQDEQFF.